This T cell receptor beta chain was profiled in a study of post-analysis software for immune sequencing data. Unique-molecular-identifier-tagged TCR beta cDNA libraries were used. TCRdb reprocessed the PCR reads via MiXCR and lists one record per CDR3 protein. The sample includes over 150,000 distinct CDR3 sequences, 36% seen only once; the top ten take roughly 28%. This CDR3 has 15 residues. This clonotype has only a few counts. The chain combines TRBV12-3 or TRBV12-4 with TRBJ2-4; TRBD2 agrees at 9 bases. Gene TRBJ2-7 matches the end of the DNA better, so the J call may be wrong. The TCR originated in a girl aged 5-17 years with multiple sclerosis. The material sequenced was blood, taken after autologous hematopoietic stem cell transplantation. The CDR3 DNA follows: TGTGCCAGCAGTCCGTTAGCGGGAGTAGTGTACGAGCAGTACTTC. This encodes CASSPLAGVVYEQYF.